This TCR beta chain was identified in a study of T-cell reconstitution after alpha-beta-depleted transplantation in children. Findings and caveats of the study: Approximately two months post-transplant, alpha-beta T cells reportedly originated from several hundred expanded graft clones. T-cell counts and diversity at one year post-transplant came mainly from newly produced T cells.

Of note for this clonotype: Its antigen is unknown.

With 4 bases removed from V and 2 bases from J, the gap between germline ends came to 12 bases. Germline V lookup: CDR1 LGHNA, CDR2 YNFKEQ. There are 14 residues in the CDR3. Unique molecular identifiers were incorporated during preparation of the TCRbeta library. TCRdb re-called the PCR reads with MiXCR, one entry per CDR3 protein. The table lists around 800,000 distinct CDR3 sequences, roughly 15% of them singletons. The rearrangement uses TRBV4-2 and TRBJ2-7; D possibly corresponds to TRBD1 (6 bases). The sequence derives from a male patient between 10 and 17 years old who had a stem cell transplant for acute lymphoblastic leukemia, so the T cells may come from the graft donor. The sequencing here drew on PBMCs, mostly from graft donor cells, taken 360 days after TCRalphabeta/CD19-depleted stem cell transplant. The CDR3 loop reads CASSPNRETYEQYF. CDR3 nucleotide sequence: TGTGCCAGCAGCCCCAACAGGGAAACCTACGAGCAGTACTTC.